This T cell receptor beta chain was sequenced in a study of shared clonotypes between healthy human individuals. Study results and limitations: Clonotype sharing among donors, it was expected, would be affected by sequencing depth.

Regarding this clone: As yet, its antigen is unknown.

Trimming took 1 base from V and 6 from J; bases not matched to a gene: 7. There are 15 residues in the CDR3. The V gene's germline CDR1 is SGHDN and CDR2 FVKESK. It was at deep level that the assay was run. PCR replicates performed on unsorted PBMC used roughly 300 ng DNA, 25,000 to 35,000 T cell genomes. Per the original methods: From ImmunoSEQ came sequences covering only the junction and carrying no quality scores, so filtering differed. Assay used: immunoSEQ multiplex PCR; TCRdb lists only in-frame clones, some missing. The D gene and trimming were derived from the DNA, and the V and J assignments and clone size from that table. The table records about 490,000 clones, 76% of them present only once.

What was sequenced was PBMCs. The chain combines TRBV14 with TRBJ2-7; the match to TRBD2 covers 9 bases. The origin of this receptor is a woman aged 40 to 50 in good health. Some clones in this sample may be carry-over from other donors' samples. The CDR3 nucleotides are TGTGCCAGCAGCCAAGTGTTAGCGGGAGCGCTCGAGCAGTACTTC. Translation: CASSQVLAGALEQYF.